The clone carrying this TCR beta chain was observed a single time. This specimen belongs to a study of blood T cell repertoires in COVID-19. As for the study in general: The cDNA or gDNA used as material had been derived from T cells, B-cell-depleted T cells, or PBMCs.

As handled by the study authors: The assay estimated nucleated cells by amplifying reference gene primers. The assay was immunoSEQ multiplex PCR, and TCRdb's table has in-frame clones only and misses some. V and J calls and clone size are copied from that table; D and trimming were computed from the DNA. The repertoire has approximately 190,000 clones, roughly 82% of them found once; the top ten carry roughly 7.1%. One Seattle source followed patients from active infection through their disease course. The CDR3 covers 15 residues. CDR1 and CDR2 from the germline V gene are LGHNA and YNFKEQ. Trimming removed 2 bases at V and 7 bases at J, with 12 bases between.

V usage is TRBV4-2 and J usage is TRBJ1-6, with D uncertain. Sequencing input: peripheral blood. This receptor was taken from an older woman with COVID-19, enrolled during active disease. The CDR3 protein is CASSQSTDVNSPLHF. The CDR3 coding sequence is TGTGCCAGCAGCCAATCTACAGATGTGAATTCACCCCTCCACTTT.